This TCR beta chain was identified in a study of vaccination and CD4 T cells after COVID-19. Study as a whole: Overlapping peptides of the spike proteins of SARS-CoV-2, HCoV-NL63, HCoV-OC43 and HCoV-229E were used for cell stimulation.

Oncomine TCR Beta short-read sequencing was applied to DNA from cultured CD4+ T cells. DNA came from CD4+ T cells after culture. MiXCR was run by TCRdb on the PCR reads, yielding one entry per CDR3 protein. The sample lists roughly 9,600 distinct CDR3 sequences, roughly 36% occurring once. Study-wide results and limits: The rise in median SARS-CoV-2-reactive clonotypes, from around 21 to 38, was not significant.

Germline V gene data show CDR1 as ENHRY and CDR2 as SYGVKD. V lost 2 bases, J lost 6 bases, and 13 bases lay in between. The CDR3 is made up of 14 amino acids. Described treatment: roughly ten-day PBMC culture with coronavirus spike peptide pools or control peptides (ViraFEST assay). Harvesting of the unexposed donor's CD4+ T cells predated the COVID-19 pandemic (2011-2018). T cells were expanded with peptide pools, and expanded clonotypes were identified by TCR sequencing. A word on this clonotype: As yet, its antigen is unknown.

This chain joins TRBV10-3 and TRBJ1-1, with no clear D. The receptor's source is a human donor in good health. The material sequenced was CD4+ T cells from blood, cultured in vitro. In nucleotides, the CDR3 is TGTGCCATCAGTGAGGGAGTCTCGGATTCTGAAGCTTTCTTT. Amino acids: CAISEGVSDSEAFF.